Following are 14 T cell receptor beta chains from one sample sequenced in a study of shared clonotypes between healthy human individuals. Data came from immunoSEQ multiplex PCR; TCRdb stores just in-frame clones and leaves some out. The table shows some 1 million clones, with roughly 80% occurring only once. The sequenced material came from memory CD4+ T cells sorted from blood. Subset defined: CD45RA-negative fraction. The receptors come from a man aged 18 to 30 in good health.

This clone was seen a single time. A read error may account for a junction end that differs from germline. The chain has TRBV7-7 and TRBJ1-1; D is uncertain. The CDR3 length is 9 residues. Per the germline V gene, CDR1 is SSHAT and CDR2 is FNYEAQ (reference sequence). The CDR3 coding sequence is TGTGCTAGCATTTTGGAAGCTTTCTTT. Residues: CASILEAFF. Together with reference TRBV7-7 and TRBJ1-1, the CDR3 gives the full variable domain: GAGVSQSPRYKVTKRGQDVTLRCDPISSHATLYWYQQALGQGPEFLTYFNYEAQPDKSGLPSDRFSAERPEGSISTLTIQRTEQRDSAMYRCASILEAFFGQGTRLTVV.

About this clone: The sample has other DNA sequences that encode this CDR3 too. This sequence joins TRBV4-1 and TRBJ2-7; D may be TRBD2 (6 bases). Per germline, CDR1 MGHRA and CDR2 YSYEKL. The CDR3 sequence is 16 residues long. The V end was cut by 1 base, the J end by 0 bases, with 13 bases between. The CDR3 DNA reads as TGCGCCAGCAGCCAAGTTAGTGGGGGGTCCTCCTACGAGCAGTACTTC. Translating gives CASSQVSGGSSYEQYF.

The chain couples TRBV18 to TRBJ2-3; 9 nucleotides align to TRBD1. The V gene's germline CDR1 is KGHSH and CDR2 LQKENI. The CDR3 length is 16 residues. J was trimmed by 4 bases and V by 0 bases; bases with no gene match: 5. The CDR3 coding sequence is TGTGCCAGCTCACCACCGGGACAGGGATCCCCAGATACGCAGTATTTT. It encodes CASSPPGQGSPDTQYF.

The genes are TRBV19 and TRBJ1-2; D is unclear. The V end was cut by 2 bases, the J end by 5 bases, with 6 bases between. The CDR3 is made up of 12 amino acids. Germline CDR1 LNHDA, CDR2 SQIVND (reference sequence). The CDR3 sequence is CASSILGYGYTF. The CDR3 DNA is TGTGCCAGTAGTATATTGGGGTATGGCTACACCTTC.

J is TRBJ2-1 and V is TRBV5-1; the D gene is possibly TRBD1 (5 bases). Germline lookup yields CDR1 SGHRS and CDR2 YFSETQ. The V and J ends lost 7 bases and 5 bases respectively, with 16 bases between them. This CDR3 spans 14 amino acids. The CDR3 bases are TGCGCCAGCCGACCTACAGGCCCGAACAATGAGCAGTTCTTC. It encodes CASRPTGPNNEQFF. The full variable domain, in which reference TRBV5-1 and TRBJ2-1 provide the parts outside the CDR3, is KAGVTQTPRYLIKTRGQQVTLSCSPISGHRSVSWYQQTPGQGLQFLFEYFSETQRNKGNFPGRFSGRQFSNSRSEMNVSTLELGDSALYLCASRPTGPNNEQFFGPGTRLTVL.

In this sample, this clone turned up once. This sequence joins TRBV6-5 and TRBJ1-6; TRBD1 is a possible D gene (5 bases). Germline CDR1 and CDR2: MNHEY and SVGAGI. This CDR3 has 15 amino acids. With 3 bases removed from V and 6 bases from J, the gap between germline ends came to 12 bases. CDR3 protein: CASSYQGAANSPLHF. The DNA for the CDR3 is TGTGCCAGCAGTTATCAGGGTGCCGCTAATTCACCCCTCCACTTT.

This chain links TRBV6-4 with TRBJ2-5; D gene unclear. Trimming took 4 bases from V and 5 from J, leaving 17 bases between them. There are 15 residues in the CDR3. CDR1 is MRHNA, CDR2 SNTAGT, per germline. The CDR3 sequence: CASSGNKSEWETQYF. The CDR3, as DNA: TGTGCCAGCAGTGGCAACAAGTCCGAATGGGAGACCCAGTACTTC.

This rearrangement joins TRBV10-1 to TRBJ2-7, with D possibly TRBD2 on 5 matching bases. Germline CDR1 WNHNN, CDR2 SYGVQD (reference sequence). This CDR3 comprises 14 residues. V gave up 3 bases and J gave up 3 bases, with 12 bases separating them. The CDR3 loop is CASSELAGDYEQYF. DNA of the CDR3: TGCGCCAGCAGTGAATTGGCGGGTGACTACGAGCAGTACTTC.

Of note for this clone: The sample carries other DNA sequences with the same CDR3. The chain employs TRBV7-9 and TRBJ1-2, with D perhaps matching TRBD1 (5 bases). The V and J ends lost 5 bases and 2 bases respectively, with 12 bases between them. The CDR3 totals 14 residues. Per the germline V gene, CDR1 is SEHNR and CDR2 is FQNEAQ (reference sequence). CDR3 loop: CASSLSQGNYGYTF. In nucleotides, the CDR3 is TGTGCCAGCAGCCTCTCGCAGGGAAACTATGGCTACACCTTC.

This clone has just one count. V is TRBV6-1 and J is TRBJ2-7; 9 bases align to TRBD1. Germline V gives CDR1 MNHNS, CDR2 SASEGT. The CDR3 consists of 13 residues. V dropped 6 bases and J dropped 7; count of bases not matched to a gene: 7. The CDR3 DNA sequence: TGTGCCAGCAGAATTGGACAGGGGATAGAGCAGTACTTC. Translated, it gives CASRIGQGIEQYF.

The chain is built from TRBV11-2 and TRBJ1-1, with 7 bases matching TRBD1. CDR3 length: 15 amino acids. V dropped 1 base and J dropped 4; count of bases not matched to a gene: 6. Germline CDR1 is SGHAT and CDR2 is FQNNGV. Here the CDR3 reads CASSLAAGGSTEAFF. The DNA for the CDR3 is TGTGCCAGCAGCTTAGCCGCAGGGGGATCCACTGAAGCTTTCTTT.

This clone occurred once. The V and J genes are TRBV28 and TRBJ2-1, with D tentatively TRBD1 (5 bases). Germline CDR1 and CDR2: MDHEN and SYDVKM. V was clipped by 6 bases and J by 9 bases, with 12 bases between them. The CDR3 runs to 12 residues. The CDR3 spells CASRTAGPEQFF. The CDR3 bases are TGTGCCAGCAGAACTGCAGGGCCTGAGCAGTTCTTC.

The chain has TRBV4-2 and TRBJ2-7; the D gene is possibly TRBD2 (6 bases). This CDR3 region has 14 residues. CDR1 is LGHNA, CDR2 YNFKEQ, per germline. Trimming removed 1 base from V and 6 bases from J, with 13 bases in between. The CDR3 nucleotides read TGTGCCAGCAGCCAAGGCAGGACTATCGGCGAGCAGTACTTC. It encodes CASSQGRTIGEQYF.

This rearrangement joins TRBV5-1 to TRBJ2-3; 9 bases line up with TRBD1. V gave up 4 bases and J gave up 2 bases; unmatched junction bases: 5. Germline values: CDR1 SGHRS, CDR2 YFSETQ. This CDR3 contains 15 residues. DNA for the CDR3: TGCGCCAGCAGCCAGGGGACAGGGAACACAGATACGCAGTATTTT. It codes for CASSQGTGNTDTQYF.